This passage covers 3 T cell receptor beta chains from one sample sequenced in a study of CD8+ T cells in alopecia areata. Following RNA extraction, reverse transcription yielded cDNA that acted as the sequencing template. Clones were read by immunoSEQ multiplex PCR, and TCRdb kept only the in-frame ones, dropping some. The top ten clones hold around a quarter of a sample with about 76,000 clones, roughly 66% of them seen once. Treatment defined: oral pan-JAK inhibitor, 5-10 mg twice daily. The sample was CD8+ T cells sorted from blood, taken at week 24, from a patient treated with tofacitinib. These receptor sequences come from a human donor with alopecia areata.

The chain joins TRBV27 to TRBJ1-2; D gene unclear. CDR3 length: 18 amino acids. Trimming cost V 0 bases and J 1 base, with 18 bases left between them. CDR1 and CDR2 (germline): MNHEY, SMNVEV (reference sequence). CDR3 loop: CASSLSRASSYFNYGYTF. Here the CDR3 DNA reads TGTGCCAGCAGTTTATCTAGGGCCTCGTCCTATTTTAACTATGGCTACACCTTC.

This clone was detected only a few times. V and J are TRBV30 and TRBJ2-7; D ambiguous. This CDR3 comprises 13 residues. V was clipped by 2 bases and J by 1 base, with 9 bases between them. Germline lookup yields CDR1 GTSNPN and CDR2 SVGIG (reference sequence). The chain's CDR3 is CAWSWAGSYEQYF. In DNA, the CDR3 is TGTGCCTGGAGTTGGGCAGGTTCCTACGAGCAGTACTTC.

The CDR3 loop reads CASSPGTGRGYTF. The CDR3 DNA sequence: TGTGCCAGCAGTCCGGGGACAGGGCGAGGCTACACCTTC. The V gene is TRBV27, the J gene TRBJ1-2, with TRBD1 identical over 9 bases. Germline CDR1 MNHEY, CDR2 SMNVEV (reference sequence). This CDR3 has 13 residues. J was trimmed by 8 bases and V by 5 bases; bases with no gene match: 6.